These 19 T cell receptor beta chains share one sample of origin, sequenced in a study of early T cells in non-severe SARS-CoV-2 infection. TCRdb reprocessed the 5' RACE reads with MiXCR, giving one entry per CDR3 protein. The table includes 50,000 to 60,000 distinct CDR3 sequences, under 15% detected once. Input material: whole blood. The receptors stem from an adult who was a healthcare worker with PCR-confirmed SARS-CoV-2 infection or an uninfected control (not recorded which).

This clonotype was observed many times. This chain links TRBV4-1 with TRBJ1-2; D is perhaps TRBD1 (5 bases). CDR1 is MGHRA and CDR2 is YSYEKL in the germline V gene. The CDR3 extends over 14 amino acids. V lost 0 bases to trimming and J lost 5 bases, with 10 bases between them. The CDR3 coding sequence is TGCGCCAGCAGCCAAGATTGGGGGGAGTATGGCTACACCTTC. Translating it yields CASSQDWGEYGYTF.

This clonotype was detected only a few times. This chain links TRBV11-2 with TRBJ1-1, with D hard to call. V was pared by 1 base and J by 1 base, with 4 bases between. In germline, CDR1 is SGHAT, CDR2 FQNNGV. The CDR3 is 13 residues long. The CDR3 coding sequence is TGTGCCAGCAGCTTAGGACCGAACACTGAAGCTTTCTTT. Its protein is CASSLGPNTEAFF.

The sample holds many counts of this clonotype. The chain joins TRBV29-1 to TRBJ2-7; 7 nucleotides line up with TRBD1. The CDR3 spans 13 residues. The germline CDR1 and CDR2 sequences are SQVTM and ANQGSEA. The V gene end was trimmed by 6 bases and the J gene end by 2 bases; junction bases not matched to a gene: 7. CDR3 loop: CSVSGQSTYEQYF. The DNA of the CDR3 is TGCAGCGTCTCGGGACAGTCAACCTACGAGCAGTACTTC.

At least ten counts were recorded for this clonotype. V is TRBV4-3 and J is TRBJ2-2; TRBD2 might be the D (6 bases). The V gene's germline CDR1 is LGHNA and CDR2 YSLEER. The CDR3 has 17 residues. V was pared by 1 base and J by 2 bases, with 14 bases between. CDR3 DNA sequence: TGCGCCAGCAGCCAAGGGGACTGGACACCTAACACCGGGGAGCTGTTTTTT. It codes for CASSQGDWTPNTGELFF.

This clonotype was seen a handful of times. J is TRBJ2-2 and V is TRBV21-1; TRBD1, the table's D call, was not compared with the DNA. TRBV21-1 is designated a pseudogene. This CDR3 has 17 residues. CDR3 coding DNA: TGTGCCAGCAGCTTAATAGAGGGGACAGGGGCGACCGGGGAGCTGTTTTTT. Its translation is CASSLIEGTGATGELFF.

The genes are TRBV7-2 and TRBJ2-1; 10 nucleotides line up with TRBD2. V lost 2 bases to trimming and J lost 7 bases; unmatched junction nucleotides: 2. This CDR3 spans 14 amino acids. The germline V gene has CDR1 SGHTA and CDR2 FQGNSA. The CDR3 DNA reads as TGTGCCAGCAGCTTAAAACTAGCGGGGAATGAGCAGTTCTTC. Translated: CASSLKLAGNEQFF.

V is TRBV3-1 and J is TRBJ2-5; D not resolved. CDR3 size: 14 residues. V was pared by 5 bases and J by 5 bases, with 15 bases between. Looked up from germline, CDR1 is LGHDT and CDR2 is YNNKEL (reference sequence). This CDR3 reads CASSSPGWGETQYF. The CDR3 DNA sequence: TGTGCCAGCAGCAGCCCAGGATGGGGTGAGACCCAGTACTTC.

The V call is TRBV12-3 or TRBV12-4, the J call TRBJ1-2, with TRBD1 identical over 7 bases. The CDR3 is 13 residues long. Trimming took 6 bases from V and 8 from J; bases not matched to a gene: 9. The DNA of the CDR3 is TGTGCCAGCAGCACCCGGACAGGTGGAGGCTACACCTTC. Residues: CASSTRTGGGYTF.

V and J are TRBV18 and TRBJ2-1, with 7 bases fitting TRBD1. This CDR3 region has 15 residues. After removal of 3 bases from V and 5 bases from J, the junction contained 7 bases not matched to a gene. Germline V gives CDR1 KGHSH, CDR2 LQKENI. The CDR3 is CASSPTDRPNNEQFF. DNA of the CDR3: TGTGCCAGCTCACCCACGGACAGGCCGAACAATGAGCAGTTCTTC.

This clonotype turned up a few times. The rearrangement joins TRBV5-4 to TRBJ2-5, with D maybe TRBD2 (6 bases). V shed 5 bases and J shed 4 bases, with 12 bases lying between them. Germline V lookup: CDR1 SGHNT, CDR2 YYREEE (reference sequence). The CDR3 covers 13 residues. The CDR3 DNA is TGTGCCAGCAGACAGGTCGGGGGAGAGACCCAGTACTTC. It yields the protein CASRQVGGETQYF.

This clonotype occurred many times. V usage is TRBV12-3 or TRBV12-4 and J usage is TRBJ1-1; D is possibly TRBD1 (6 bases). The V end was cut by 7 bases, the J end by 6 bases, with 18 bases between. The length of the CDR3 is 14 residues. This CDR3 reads CASTPVQGIAEAFF. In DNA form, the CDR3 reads TGTGCCAGCACCCCGGTACAGGGAATCGCTGAAGCTTTCTTT.

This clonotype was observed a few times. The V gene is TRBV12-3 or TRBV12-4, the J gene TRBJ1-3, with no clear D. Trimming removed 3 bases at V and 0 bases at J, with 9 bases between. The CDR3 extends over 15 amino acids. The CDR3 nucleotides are TGTGCCAGCAGTTTTGCTGGTAACTCTGGAAACACCATATATTTT. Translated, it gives CASSFAGNSGNTIYF.

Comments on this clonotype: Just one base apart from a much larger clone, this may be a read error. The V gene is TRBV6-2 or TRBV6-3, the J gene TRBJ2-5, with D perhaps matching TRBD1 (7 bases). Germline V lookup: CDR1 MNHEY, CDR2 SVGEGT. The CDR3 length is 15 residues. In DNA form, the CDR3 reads TGTGCCAGCAGTTACGGAGGGGGCGGTACAGAGACCCGGTACTTC. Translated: CASSYGGGGTETRYF.

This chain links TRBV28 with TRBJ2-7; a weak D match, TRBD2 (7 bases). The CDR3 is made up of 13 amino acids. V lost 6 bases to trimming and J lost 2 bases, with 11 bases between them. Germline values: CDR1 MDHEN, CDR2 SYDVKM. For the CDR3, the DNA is TGTGCCAGCAGCCGAGGGGGGGCCTACGAGCAGTACTTC. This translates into CASSRGGAYEQYF.

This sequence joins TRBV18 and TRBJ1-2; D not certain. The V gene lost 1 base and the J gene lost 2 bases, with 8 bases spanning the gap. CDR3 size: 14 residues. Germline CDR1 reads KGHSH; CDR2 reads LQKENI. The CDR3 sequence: CASSPLDINYGYTF. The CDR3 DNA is TGTGCCAGCTCACCACTCGACATAAACTATGGCTACACCTTC.

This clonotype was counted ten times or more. The CDR3 loop reads CAIKPGTNEKLFF. For the CDR3, the DNA is TGTGCCATCAAGCCGGGGACTAATGAAAAACTGTTTTTT. The rearrangement uses TRBV10-3 and TRBJ1-4, with D uncertain. Germline CDR1 ENHRY, CDR2 SYGVKD. The CDR3 spans 13 residues. V dropped 7 bases and J dropped 2 bases, with 8 bases sitting between them.

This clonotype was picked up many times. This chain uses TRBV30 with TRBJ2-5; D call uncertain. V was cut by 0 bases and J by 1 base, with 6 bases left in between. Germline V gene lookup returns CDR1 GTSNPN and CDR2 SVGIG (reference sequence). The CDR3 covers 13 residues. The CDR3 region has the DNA TGTGCCTGGAGTGTAGGTCCCCAAGAGACCCAGTACTTC. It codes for CAWSVGPQETQYF.

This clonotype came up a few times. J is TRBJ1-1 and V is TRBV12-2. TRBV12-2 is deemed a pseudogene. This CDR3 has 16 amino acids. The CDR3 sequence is CASRPHGGQLNTEAFF. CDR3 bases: TGTGCAAGTCGCCCCCACGGTGGGCAGTTGAACACTGAAGCTTTCTTT.

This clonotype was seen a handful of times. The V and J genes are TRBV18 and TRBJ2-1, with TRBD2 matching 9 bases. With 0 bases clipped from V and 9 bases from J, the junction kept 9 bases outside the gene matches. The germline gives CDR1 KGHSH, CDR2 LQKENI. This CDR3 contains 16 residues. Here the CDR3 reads CASSPPWAGGLAEQFF. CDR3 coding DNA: TGTGCCAGCTCACCACCGTGGGCGGGGGGGCTGGCTGAGCAGTTCTTC.